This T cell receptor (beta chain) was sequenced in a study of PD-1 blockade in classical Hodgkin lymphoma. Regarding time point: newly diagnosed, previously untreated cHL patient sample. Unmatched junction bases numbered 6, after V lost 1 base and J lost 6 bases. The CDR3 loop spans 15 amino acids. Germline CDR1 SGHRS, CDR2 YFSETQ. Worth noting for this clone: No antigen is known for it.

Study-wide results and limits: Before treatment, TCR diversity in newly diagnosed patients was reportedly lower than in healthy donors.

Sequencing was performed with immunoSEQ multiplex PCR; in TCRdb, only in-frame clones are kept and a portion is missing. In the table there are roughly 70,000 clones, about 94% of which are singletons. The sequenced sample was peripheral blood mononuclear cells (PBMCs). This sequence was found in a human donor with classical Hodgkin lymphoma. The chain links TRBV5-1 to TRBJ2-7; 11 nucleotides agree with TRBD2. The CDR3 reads CASSLTSGRFSEQYF. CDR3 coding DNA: TGCGCCAGCAGCTTGACTAGCGGGAGATTCAGCGAGCAGTACTTC.